These T cell receptor beta chains were read from a single sample in a study of Graves' ophthalmopathy and Graves' hyperthyroidism. A single record per CDR3 protein comes from TCRdb applying MiXCR to the multiplex PCR reads. Of about 620,000 distinct CDR3 sequences in the sample, 22% are singletons; the top ten hold 7.1%. The material sequenced was peripheral blood. The origin of the receptors is a young woman with stable Graves' hyperthyroidism. Some clones in this sample may be carry-over from other donors' samples. Each CDR3 is given with its conserved first and last residue. The D gene is left open where the match is weak. For some rows the clone size is stated as once, few or many, or as a class when expanded; others skip it.

>TRBJ2-7|TRBV18|-|-|16
CASSPRKARENYEQYF
TGTGCCAGCTCACCACGAAAGGCACGAGAAAACTACGAGCAGTACTTC
>TRBJ2-5|TRBV6-1|TRBD2|-|16
CASSHLTSGTQETQYF
TGTGCCAGCAGTCATTTGACTAGCGGTACACAAGAGACCCAGTACTTC
>TRBJ1-1|TRBV28|-|once|17
CASSLDSLAGMNTEAFF
TGTGCCAGCAGTTTGGACAGCCTAGCGGGGATGAACACTGAAGCTTTCTTT
>TRBJ2-7|TRBV28|-|few|12
CASTRGVYEQYF
TGTGCCAGCACCCGGGGAGTATACGAGCAGTACTTC
>TRBJ1-2|TRBV12-3/TRBV12-4|TRBD1|-|16
CASSRGQIGARGGYTF
TGTGCCAGCAGCCGGGGACAGATCGGCGCACGAGGTGGCTACACCTTC
>TRBJ1-3|TRBV19|-|few|13
CASSTGNGNTIYF
TGTGCCAGTAGTACGGGTAACGGAAACACCATATATTTT
>TRBJ2-5|TRBV28|TRBD2|-|14
CASSQRELGETQYF
TGTGCCAGCAGTCAGCGGGAGTTAGGAGAGACCCAGTACTTC
>TRBJ2-7|TRBV20-1|TRBD2|few|21
CSAPPKLEWLLAGGPPYEQYF
TGCAGTGCTCCACCCAAATTGGAGTGGTTGCTAGCGGGAGGGCCCCCCTACGAGCAGTACTTC
>TRBJ1-2|TRBV4-1|-|many|16
CASSLRSGWGQSGYTF
TGCGCCAGCAGCCTGAGAAGCGGTTGGGGGCAATCGGGCTACACCTTC
>TRBJ2-7|TRBV6-2/TRBV6-3|-|-|18
CASSYRPDLAGPLDEQYF
TGTGCCAGCAGTTACAGACCCGATTTAGCAGGCCCCTTGGACGAGCAGTACTTC
>TRBJ1-2|TRBV7-2|-|many|14
CASSFSRDNYGYTF
TGTGCCAGCAGCTTTTCGCGAGATAACTATGGCTACACCTTC
>TRBJ2-4|TRBV20-1|-|few|11
CSARERLVGYF
TGCAGTGCTAGAGAAAGGCTAGTGGGGTACTTC
>TRBJ2-7|TRBV12-3/TRBV12-4|-|-|13
CASSLAPPYEQYF
TGTGCCAGCAGTTTAGCGCCTCCCTACGAGCAGTACTTC
>TRBJ2-7|TRBV5-1|TRBD1|-|15
CASSAEPVTGYEQYF
TGCGCCAGCAGCGCGGAGCCTGTGACAGGGTACGAGCAGTACTTC